This T cell receptor beta chain was obtained from a study of T-cell memory formation after mild COVID-19. Study context: TCR clusters largely stayed donor specific.

TCRdb ran MiXCR on the 5' RACE reads and lists one entry per CDR3 protein. The sample contains 100,000 to 150,000 distinct CDR3 sequences, about 15% of which appear only once. Study observations and caveats: Whereas later expanders leaned CD4+, clones contracting day 15 to 85 showed a balanced CD4/CD8 makeup. The appearance of some responding clones in pre-infection memory suggested that cross-reactive memory joined.

On this clonotype itself: Its antigen is not identified.

This CDR3 has 15 residues. V was clipped by 4 bases and J by 3 bases; unmatched bases: 4. Per germline, CDR1 SEHNR and CDR2 FQNEAQ (reference sequence). V is TRBV7-9 and J is TRBJ1-4, with 8 bases fitting TRBD1. The source of this sequence is an adult woman who had mild COVID-19 (a few samples of this study predate the infection). Cell type and time point are not known. The sequenced sample was PBMCs or a T cell subset sorted from them (not recorded which). In DNA, the CDR3 is TGTGCCAGCAGCTCTACAGGGGGGGCTAATGAAAAACTGTTTTTT. Protein sequence: CASSSTGGANEKLFF.